The rows below give T cell receptor beta chains drawn from one sample of a study of STAT5B mutations in CD4+ large granular lymphocyte leukemia. Sequencing used immunoSEQ multiplex PCR; TCRdb keeps in-frame clones, though not all of them. The table lists around 28,000 clones, over 70% of them singletons. The sequencing sample was made of CD4+ T cells from blood buffy coats. Receptors were obtained from a human donor in good health. Both conserved end residues are part of each CDR3. A D gene is named only where the DNA matches it firmly. Expanded clones are given a class, and other clones once, few, many or no size at all.

size | J | D | V | CDR3 | DNA
. | TRBJ1-4 | . | TRBV28 | CASKNGGVGEKLFF | TGTGCCAGCAAGAACGGGGGGGTAGGCGAAAAACTGTTTTTT
. | TRBJ2-5 | . | TRBV9 | CASSPRATWETQYF | TGTGCCAGCAGCCCCCGGGCCACTTGGGAGACCCAGTACTTC
. | TRBJ2-1 | TRBD2 | TRBV18 | CASSPGLAGGGLEQFF | TGTGCCAGCTCACCGGGACTAGCGGGGGGCGGGCTCGAGCAGTTCTTC
. | TRBJ1-5 | . | TRBV12-5 | CASGPSTGLISNQPQHF | TGTGCTAGTGGTCCCTCGACGGGATTAATTAGCAATCAGCCCCAGCATTTT
. | TRBJ2-3 | . | TRBV30 | CAWSLPNPGVSTDTQYF | TGTGCCTGGAGTCTCCCCAATCCGGGCGTTAGCACAGATACGCAGTATTTT
. | TRBJ2-5 | TRBD2 | TRBV15 | CATSPRREVREETQYF | TGTGCCACCAGCCCGCGGCGGGAGGTCCGAGAAGAGACCCAGTACTTC
once | TRBJ1-1 | . | TRBV30 | CAWSVGRVNTEAFF | TGTGCCTGGAGTGTGGGCAGGGTGAACACTGAAGCTTTCTTT
. | TRBJ1-6 | TRBD1 | TRBV30 | CAWDRVNSPLHF | TGTGCCTGGGACAGGGTTAATTCACCCCTCCACTTT
. | TRBJ2-5 | TRBD1 | TRBV11-1 | CASSPTGLSETQYF | TGTGCCAGCAGCCCGACAGGGCTTAGCGAGACCCAGTACTTC
. | TRBJ1-1 | TRBD1 | TRBV7-9 | CASSYRDSEAFF | TGTGCCAGCAGCTACCGGGACAGTGAAGCTTTCTTT
few | TRBJ2-5 | . | TRBV7-7 | CASSLRPQGRETQYF | TGTGCCAGCAGCTTAAGACCCCAGGGAAGGGAGACCCAGTACTTC
. | TRBJ1-4 | TRBD1 | TRBV5-5 | CASSPGTGAATNEKLFF | TGTGCCAGCAGCCCGGGGACAGGGGCCGCAACTAATGAAAAACTGTTTTTT
few | TRBJ1-2 | TRBD1 | TRBV11-2 | CASSPTGGYGYTF | TGTGCCAGCAGCCCGACAGGGGGCTATGGCTACACCTTC
few | TRBJ1-5 | . | TRBV4-2 | CASSQGGGGLPQHF | TGTGCCAGCAGCCAAGGGGGAGGCGGGCTGCCCCAGCATTTT
once | TRBJ2-5 | . | TRBV30 | CAWGAGETQYF | TGTGCCTGGGGGGCCGGGGAGACCCAGTACTTC
. | TRBJ2-2 | . | TRBV19 | CASSISSGELFF | TGTGCCAGTAGTATCTCTAGCGGGGAGCTGTTTTTT
. | TRBJ2-3 | . | TRBV25-1 | CASSAAVSTDTQYF | TGTGCCAGCAGTGCGGCAGTTAGCACAGATACGCAGTATTTT
. | TRBJ2-2 | . | TRBV5-1 | CASSLGQDTGELFF | TGCGCCAGCAGCTTGGGACAGGACACCGGGGAGCTGTTTTTT
. | TRBJ1-5 | . | TRBV10-3 | CAISAGGRESQPQHF | TGTGCCATCAGCGCAGGCGGCAGGGAGTCGCAGCCCCAGCATTTT
. | TRBJ1-6 | . | TRBV5-1 | CASSLAGANNSPLHF | TGCGCCAGCAGCTTGGCAGGGGCCAATAATTCACCCCTCCACTTT
. | TRBJ2-7 | TRBD1 | TRBV2 | CASSEVRSGTARGF | TGTGCCAGCAGTGAAGTACGGTCCGGGACAGCACGAGGCTTC
. | TRBJ2-3 | TRBD2 | TRBV28 | CASSPYLAGYTDTQYF | TGTGCCAGCAGTCCATACTTAGCGGGGTACACAGATACGCAGTATTTT
. | TRBJ2-1 | TRBD2 | TRBV7-2 | CASSLAPGLPYNEQFF | TGTGCCAGCAGCTTAGCTCCGGGACTACCTTACAATGAGCAGTTCTTC
. | TRBJ1-2 | TRBD1 | TRBV5-1 | CASSDYGQGDGYTF | TGCGCCAGCAGCGACTACGGGCAGGGGGATGGCTACACCTTC
. | TRBJ1-4 | . | TRBV7-9 | CASSLEVRNEKLFF | TGTGCCAGCAGCTTAGAGGTCAGGAATGAAAAACTGTTTTTT
. | TRBJ2-5 | TRBD2 | TRBV10-1 | CASSDPVAGGLGETQYF | TGCGCCAGCAGTGATCCGGTAGCGGGAGGGCTTGGGGAGACCCAGTACTTC
. | TRBJ2-7 | TRBD2 | TRBV6-5 | CASRSGTSGFHEQYF | TGTGCCAGCAGGTCCGGGACTAGCGGGTTTCACGAGCAGTACTTC
. | TRBJ2-3 | TRBD2 | TRBV7-3 | CASSVGLAGGQNTQYF | TGTGCCAGCAGCGTGGGACTAGCGGGGGGGCAAAATACGCAGTATTTT
. | TRBJ1-2 | . | TRBV15 | CATSGQRGAHYGYTF | TGTGCCACCAGCGGTCAACGCGGGGCCCATTATGGCTACACCTTC
. | TRBJ2-2 | . | TRBV5-1 | CASMRETTTGELFF | TGCGCCAGCATGAGAGAAACGACCACCGGGGAGCTGTTTTTT
once | TRBJ1-2 | . | TRBV4-2 | CASSQDLENGYTF | TGTGCCAGCAGCCAAGATTTGGAGAACGGCTACACCTTC
. | TRBJ1-2 | . | TRBV27 | CASSLSYSLERGYTF | TGTGCCAGCAGTTTATCGTACAGCCTCGAACGTGGCTACACCTTC
. | TRBJ1-3 | TRBD1 | TRBV10-3 | CAITTGQGTGNTIYF | TGTGCCATCACTACGGGACAGGGAACTGGAAACACCATATATTTT
once | TRBJ2-1 | TRBD1 | TRBV6-1 | CASSPGQGDYNEQFF | TGTGCCAGCAGCCCGGGACAGGGAGACTACAATGAGCAGTTCTTC
. | TRBJ1-2 | . | TRBV6-4 | CASPDSSLNYGYTF | TGTGCCAGCCCAGACAGCAGTCTTAACTATGGCTACACCTTC